This entry features one T cell receptor (beta chain) sequence. This sample stems from a study of T-cell reconstitution after alpha-beta-depleted transplantation in children. Unique molecular identifiers were incorporated into the prepared TCRbeta library. TCRdb redid the calling of the PCR reads with MiXCR, one entry per CDR3 protein. The data contain hundreds of thousands of distinct CDR3 sequences, about 11% of them singletons. This CDR3 is 13 amino acids long. Trimming pared 3 bases from V and 3 bases from J, leaving 6 bases between. Germline-derived CDR1 and CDR2 are SGHTA and FQGNSA. The input for sequencing was PBMCs from the stem cell graft donor, taken from the stem cell graft. The rearrangement links TRBV7-2 to TRBJ2-1; a possible D gene is TRBD1 (5 bases). The receptor was derived from a human donor who donated a stem cell graft to a child with acute lymphoblastic leukemia. Here the CDR3 reads CASSLTVYNEQFF. As DNA, the CDR3 is TGTGCCAGCAGCTTGACAGTCTACAATGAGCAGTTCTTC.